This TCR beta chain was documented in a study of cytomegalovirus exposure and HLA in healthy donors. V was pared by 3 bases and J by 3 bases, with 15 bases between. The V gene's germline CDR1 is SGHRS and CDR2 YFSETQ. This CDR3 comprises 16 residues. Primers: 60 Vbeta forward and 13 Jbeta reverse. Repertoires were generated with immunoSEQ multiplex PCR, while TCRdb's copy carries only in-frame clones and drops some. The sample has 45,000 to 55,000 clones; about 50% are singletons. V is TRBV5-1 and J is TRBJ2-2; maybe TRBD1 (7 bases). This receptor was identified in a human donor in good health. Sequenced sample: PBMCs. The DNA of the CDR3 is TGCGCCAGCAGCTCAGGGGGGACAGTATACACCGGGGAGCTGTTTTTT. It is translated as CASSSGGTVYTGELFF.